The 7 T cell receptor beta chains below all came from one sample that was sequenced in a study. MiXCR, run by TCRdb on the 5' RACE reads, gives a single entry per CDR3 protein. Seen here are roughly 57,000 distinct CDR3 sequences, roughly 20% observed once, and the top ten hold 2.5% to 4%. The sorted Tregs were CD4+CD25+CD127-/low cells. The sequencing input was tumor-infiltrating Tregs sorted from the breast tumor. The source is a female donor with breast cancer.

This clonotype was detected only a few times. This sequence joins TRBV4-3 and TRBJ1-5; 8 nucleotides match TRBD1. In germline, CDR1 is LGHNA, CDR2 YSLEER. The CDR3 sequence is 15 residues long. The junction had 5 bases not matched to a gene; V was cut back by 3 bases and J by 4 bases. CDR3 nucleotides: TGCGCCAGCAGCCATGACAGGGGCGCTAATCAGCCCCAGCATTTT. Its translation is CASSHDRGANQPQHF.

With respect to this clonotype: The conserved final phenylalanine or tryptophan is absent from the CDR3, which likely points to a read error. The chain has TRBV24-1 and TRBJ1-2, with 7 bases lining up with TRBD1. The CDR3 is made up of 15 amino acids. V lost 1 base and J lost 7; bases outside the gene matches: 8. Germline V gene data show CDR1 as KGHDR and CDR2 as SFDVKD. CDR3 bases: TGTGCCACCAGTGATTTCCCGAGGGGGCGAGGTGGCTACACCTGC. Its translation: CATSDFPRGRGGYTC.

In this sample, this clonotype turned up a few times. The DNA for the CDR3 is TGTGCCAGCAGCTCCGGGCCCCGGGACACCACTGAAGCTTTCTTT. Translation gives CASSSGPRDTTEAFF. The chain links TRBV7-8 to TRBJ1-1; maybe TRBD1 (6 bases). The V end was cut by 4 bases, the J end by 4 bases, with 16 bases between. The CDR3 has 15 amino acids. Germline CDR1 reads SGHVS; CDR2 reads FQNEAQ.

This clonotype was found a few times. One junction end disagrees with the germline gene, perhaps due to a read error. The CDR3 coding sequence is TGCGCCAGCAACCAAGTATTTCAGCTTAGCGCGTCCTACAATGAGCAGTTCTTC. This sequence encodes CASNQVFQLSASYNEQFF. This chain links TRBV4-1 with TRBJ2-1, with D perhaps TRBD2 (5 bases). The CDR3 has 18 amino acids. Germline V gene lookup returns CDR1 MGHRA and CDR2 YSYEKL.

The chain links TRBV4-1 to TRBJ1-2; D unresolved. CDR3 length: 13 amino acids. The V and J ends lost 0 bases and 4 bases respectively, with 6 bases between them. Germline assignment: CDR1 MGHRA and CDR2 YSYEKL. CDR3 nucleotide sequence: TGCGCCAGCAGCCAAGATCCTGGCTATGGCTACACCTTC. Amino acid sequence: CASSQDPGYGYTF.

This chain links TRBV18 with TRBJ2-7; either TRBD1 or TRBD2 may fit D (5 bases each). This CDR3 contains 13 residues. Germline V gene sequence: CDR1 KGHSH, CDR2 LQKENI. Deletions cut 1 base from V and 9 bases from J, with 13 bases between. CDR3 in amino acids: CASSPRFRDGQYF. The CDR3 nucleotides are TGTGCCAGCTCACCACGGTTCAGGGACGGGCAGTACTTC.

V gene TRBV20-1 combines with J gene TRBJ2-7; 7 bases are a match to TRBD2. CDR1 is DFQATT and CDR2 is SNEGSKA in the germline V gene (reference sequence). V lost 6 bases to trimming and J lost 3 bases; unmatched junction nucleotides: 8. CDR3 size: 13 residues. The CDR3 is CSACEAGCYEQYF. The CDR3 nucleotides are TGCAGTGCCTGCGAAGCGGGATGCTACGAGCAGTACTTC.